This passage covers 16 T cell receptor beta chains from one sample sequenced in a study of cytomegalovirus exposure and HLA in healthy donors (dated by TCRdb to 2016 to 2017). Receptors were amplified or captured by the immunoSEQ multiplex PCR assay. TCRdb obtained this table from immuneACCESS and retained in-frame rearrangements with V and J assigned. These tables miss some clones; where compared with another copy, unresolved V genes account for less than half of the shortfall, and the remainder is unexplained. Counted in this sample were 200,000 to 250,000 clones; 80% to 90% of them appeared once. In total, the top ten clones hold 1.5% to 2% of the sample. The material sequenced was PBMCs. Receptors were obtained from a woman under 30 in good health and CMV-seropositive.

The chain is built from TRBV18 and TRBJ2-7; D gene uncertain. The CDR3 runs to 12 residues. V dropped 3 bases and J dropped 4 bases, with 7 bases sitting between them. Germline V lookup: CDR1 KGHSH, CDR2 LQKENI. The DNA of the CDR3 is TGTGCCAGCTCACCCGACGGGTACGAGCAGTACTTC. It specifies CASSPDGYEQYF.

This sequence joins TRBV27 and TRBJ1-1; 11 positions agree with TRBD1. Losses at the gene ends were 6 bases for V and 3 bases for J; bases not matched to a gene: 6. There are 15 residues in the CDR3. Germline V gene sequence: CDR1 MNHEY, CDR2 SMNVEV (reference sequence). The CDR3 DNA reads as TGTGCCAGCAGGGACAGGGGGCGCATGGACACTGAAGCTTTCTTT. It encodes CASRDRGRMDTEAFF.

This chain joins TRBV10-2 and TRBJ1-1; 11 nucleotides line up with TRBD1. CDR1 WSHSY and CDR2 SAAADI come from the germline V gene. V dropped 0 bases and J dropped 4; count of bases not matched to a gene: 7. This CDR3 has 17 amino acids. The CDR3 DNA follows: TGCGCCAGCAGTGAGTCGGTAGGACAGGGGGCGGGCACTGAAGCTTTCTTT. It codes for CASSESVGQGAGTEAFF.

The chain uses TRBV5-6 and TRBJ2-7; 10 bases are shared with TRBD2. The CDR3 is made up of 15 amino acids. V lost 2 bases and J lost 4; bases outside the gene matches: 6. Germline CDR1 is SGHDT and CDR2 is YYEEEE. The CDR3 spells CASSLLSGRSYEQYF. The CDR3 DNA is TGTGCCAGCAGCTTACTTAGCGGGAGGTCTTACGAGCAGTACTTC.

The rearrangement links TRBV9 to TRBJ2-3; 9 bases agree with TRBD1. The junction had 12 bases not matched to a gene; V was cut back by 4 bases and J by 0 bases. Per the germline V gene, CDR1 is SGDLS and CDR2 is YYNGEE. The CDR3 runs to 18 residues. The CDR3 spells CASSQAPGQGFSTDTQYF. The CDR3 DNA follows: TGTGCCAGCAGCCAAGCTCCGGGACAGGGATTCAGCACAGATACGCAGTATTTT.

V and J are TRBV9 and TRBJ2-1, with TRBD2 matching 7 bases. Germline CDR1 is SGDLS and CDR2 is YYNGEE. Trimming cost V 5 bases and J 7 bases; bases outside gene matches: 12. The length of the CDR3 is 15 residues. CDR3 bases: TGTGCCAGCAGTGTGTGGGGCGGGAGTTTAAATGAGCAGTTCTTC. Its translation is CASSVWGGSLNEQFF.

The chain recombines TRBV9 with TRBJ2-1; 12 nucleotides agree with TRBD2. J lost 4 bases, V lost 0 bases, and 5 bases had no gene match. Germline loops: CDR1 SGDLS, CDR2 YYNGEE. This CDR3 is built from 17 residues. The CDR3: CASSVAPTSGSYNEQFF. The CDR3 DNA is TGTGCCAGCAGCGTAGCCCCGACTAGCGGGAGTTACAATGAGCAGTTCTTC.

The chain recombines TRBV4-1 with TRBJ2-7, with D possibly matching TRBD2 (5 bases). In germline, CDR1 is MGHRA, CDR2 YSYEKL. The CDR3 covers 13 residues. The ends were cut back, 1 base at V and 5 bases at J, with 9 bases in the middle. The CDR3 loop is CASSQVSGNEQYF. The CDR3 DNA sequence: TGCGCCAGCAGCCAAGTAAGCGGAAACGAGCAGTACTTC.

CDR3 region: CASSFTGTGTGNTIYF. DNA of the CDR3: TGTGCCAGCAGTTTCACCGGGACAGGGACTGGAAACACCATATATTTT. This chain connects TRBV28 to TRBJ1-3, with TRBD1 identical over 9 bases. Germline CDR1 reads MDHEN; CDR2 reads SYDVKM. This CDR3 is built from 16 residues. V lost 3 bases, J lost 2 bases, and 5 bases stayed unmatched.

The chain has TRBV5-4 and TRBJ2-7; 9 positions match TRBD1. With V trimmed by 3 bases and J by 4 bases, 5 bases remained unmatched. Germline assignment: CDR1 SGHNT and CDR2 YYREEE (reference sequence). CDR3 length: 14 residues. The CDR3, as DNA: TGTGCCAGCAGCTGGGGACAGGGCTCGTACGAGCAGTACTTC. It encodes CASSWGQGSYEQYF.

Regarding this clone: The junction and the germline gene differ at one end; a read error may be behind it. V usage is TRBV10-3 and J usage is TRBJ2-7, with TRBD1 identical over 9 bases. This CDR3 is built from 14 residues. Germline CDR1 reads ENHRY; CDR2 reads SYGVKD. This CDR3 reads CAISEGQGDYEQYF. CDR3 nucleotides: TGTGCCATTAGTGAGGGACAGGGAGACTACGAGCAGTACTTC.

The chain employs TRBV14 and TRBJ2-1; 14 bases match TRBD2. CDR1 and CDR2 from the germline V gene are SGHDN and FVKESK. The length of the CDR3 is 18 residues. After removal of 3 bases from V and 6 bases from J, the junction contained 10 bases not matched to a gene. The CDR3 loop is CASSQPGLAGERGNEQFF. CDR3 DNA: TGTGCCAGCAGCCAGCCGGGACTAGCGGGAGAGAGGGGCAATGAGCAGTTCTTC.

The chain couples TRBV5-1 to TRBJ1-4, with a possible D match to TRBD1 (5 bases). The germline V gene encodes CDR1 SGHRS and CDR2 YFSETQ. Deletions cut 7 bases from V and 5 bases from J, with 15 bases between. This CDR3 comprises 14 residues. DNA of the CDR3: TGCGCCAGCGCCCTCGGGGGGGGGAATGAAAAACTGTTTTTT. Its translation: CASALGGGNEKLFF. The full variable domain, completed using reference TRBV5-1 and TRBJ1-4, is KAGVTQTPRYLIKTRGQQVTLSCSPISGHRSVSWYQQTPGQGLQFLFEYFSETQRNKGNFPGRFSGRQFSNSRSEMNVSTLELGDSALYLCASALGGGNEKLFFGSGTQLSVL.

This clone appeared once. The V call is TRBV6-5, the J call TRBJ1-1; the D is unclear. The CDR3 extends over 14 amino acids. CDR1 MNHEY and CDR2 SVGAGI come from the germline V gene. The V and J ends lost 2 bases and 1 base respectively, with 8 bases between them. The CDR3 spells CASSYAGPNTEAFF. The CDR3 region has the DNA TGTGCCAGCAGTTACGCGGGCCCGAACACTGAAGCTTTCTTT.

J is TRBJ2-2 and V is TRBV18; 8 nucleotides align to TRBD1. CDR3 length: 15 residues. The V gene's germline CDR1 is KGHSH and CDR2 LQKENI. V lost 5 bases, J lost 7 bases, and 9 bases stayed unmatched. The DNA for the CDR3 is TGTGCCAGCTCAATTGGACAGGGCAGGATCGGGGAGCTGTTTTTT. Protein: CASSIGQGRIGELFF.

The chain carries TRBV9 and TRBJ2-1, with TRBD1 as a possible D gene (6 bases). V was shortened by 1 base and J by 10 bases, with 30 bases between the two germline ends. The CDR3 has 19 amino acids. The germline V gene encodes CDR1 SGDLS and CDR2 YYNGEE. CDR3 region: CASSVYSVTGSSFSSEQFF. Written as DNA, the CDR3 is TGTGCCAGCAGCGTATACTCTGTGACAGGATCGAGTTTTTCATCCGAGCAGTTCTTC.